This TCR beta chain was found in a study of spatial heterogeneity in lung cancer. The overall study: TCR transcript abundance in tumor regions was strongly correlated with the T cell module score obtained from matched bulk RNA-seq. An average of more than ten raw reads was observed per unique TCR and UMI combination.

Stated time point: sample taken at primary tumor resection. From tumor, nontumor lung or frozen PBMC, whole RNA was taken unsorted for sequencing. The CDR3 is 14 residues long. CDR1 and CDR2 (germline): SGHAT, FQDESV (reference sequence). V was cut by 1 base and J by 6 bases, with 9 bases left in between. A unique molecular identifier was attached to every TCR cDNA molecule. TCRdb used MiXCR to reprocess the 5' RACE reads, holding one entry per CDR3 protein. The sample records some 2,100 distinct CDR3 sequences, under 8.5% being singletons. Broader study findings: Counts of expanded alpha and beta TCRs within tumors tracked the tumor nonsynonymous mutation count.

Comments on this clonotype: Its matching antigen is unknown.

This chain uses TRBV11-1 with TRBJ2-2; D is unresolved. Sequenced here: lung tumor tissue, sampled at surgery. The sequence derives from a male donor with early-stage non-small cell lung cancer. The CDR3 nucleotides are TGTGCCAGCAGCTTAGGCACGGCGTCCGGGGAGCTGTTTTTT. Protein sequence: CASSLGTASGELFF.